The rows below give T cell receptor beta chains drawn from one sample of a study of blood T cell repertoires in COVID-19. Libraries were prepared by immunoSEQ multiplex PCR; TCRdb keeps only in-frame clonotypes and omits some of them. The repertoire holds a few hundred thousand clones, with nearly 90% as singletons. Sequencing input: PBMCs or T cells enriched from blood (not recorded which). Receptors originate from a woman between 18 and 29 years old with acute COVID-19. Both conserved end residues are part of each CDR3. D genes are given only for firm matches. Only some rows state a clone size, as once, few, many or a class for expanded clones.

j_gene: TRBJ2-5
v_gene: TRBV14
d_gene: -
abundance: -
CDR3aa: CASSPLRTDQETQYF
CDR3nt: TGTGCCAGCAGCCCCCTCAGGACAGACCAAGAGACCCAGTACTTC

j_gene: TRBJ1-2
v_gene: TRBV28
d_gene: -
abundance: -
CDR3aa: CASSSGTPTNYGYTF
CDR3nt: TGTGCCAGCAGTTCTGGGACACCTACTAACTATGGCTACACCTTC

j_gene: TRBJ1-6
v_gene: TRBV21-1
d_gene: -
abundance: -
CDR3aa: CASSKDGTGASPLHF
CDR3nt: TGTGCCAGCAGCAAAGATGGGACAGGAGCTTCACCCCTCCACTTT

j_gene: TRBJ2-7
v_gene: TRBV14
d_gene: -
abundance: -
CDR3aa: CASSPGGRQYF
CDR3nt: TGTGCCAGCAGCCCAGGAGGTCGGCAGTACTTC

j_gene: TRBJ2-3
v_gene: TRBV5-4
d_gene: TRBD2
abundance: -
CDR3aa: CASSLKREASDTQYF
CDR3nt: TGTGCCAGCAGCTTGAAGCGGGAGGCCTCTGATACGCAGTATTTT

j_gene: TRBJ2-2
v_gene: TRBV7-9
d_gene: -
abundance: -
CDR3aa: CASSLGGDTGELFF
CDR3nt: TGTGCCAGCAGCTTAGGCGGGGACACCGGGGAGCTGTTTTTT

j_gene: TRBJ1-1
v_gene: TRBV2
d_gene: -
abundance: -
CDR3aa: CASSEKGIITEAFF
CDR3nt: TGTGCCAGCAGTGAAAAGGGGATTATTACTGAAGCTTTCTTT

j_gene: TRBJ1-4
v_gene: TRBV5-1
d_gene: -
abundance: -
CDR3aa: CASSPQFATNEKLFF
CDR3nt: TGCGCCAGCAGCCCACAGTTTGCAACTAATGAAAAACTGTTTTTT

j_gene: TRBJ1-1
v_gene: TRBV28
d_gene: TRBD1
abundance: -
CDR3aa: CASIPGGSNTEAFF
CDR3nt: TGTGCCAGCATCCCAGGGGGCTCGAACACTGAAGCTTTCTTT

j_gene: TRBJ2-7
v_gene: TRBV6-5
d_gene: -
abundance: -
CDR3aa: CASSVTTDEQYF
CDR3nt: TGTGCCAGCAGCGTAACGACAGACGAGCAGTACTTC

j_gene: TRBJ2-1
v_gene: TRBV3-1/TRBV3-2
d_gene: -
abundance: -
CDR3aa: CASSHGGGGIYNEQFF
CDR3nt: TGTGCCAGCAGTCATGGGGGAGGGGGGATCTACAATGAGCAGTTCTTC

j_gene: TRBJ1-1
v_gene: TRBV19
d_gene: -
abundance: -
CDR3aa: CASSISGLTEAFF
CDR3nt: TGTGCCAGTAGTATTTCAGGGCTCACTGAAGCTTTCTTT

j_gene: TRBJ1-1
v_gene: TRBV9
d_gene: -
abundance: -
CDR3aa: CASSLGVQAEAFF
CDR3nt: TGTGCCAGCAGTCTCGGGGTTCAGGCTGAAGCTTTCTTT

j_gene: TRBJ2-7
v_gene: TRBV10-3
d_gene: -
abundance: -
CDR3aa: CAIRGGRGSSYEQYF
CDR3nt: TGTGCCATCAGGGGAGGAAGGGGTTCATCCTACGAGCAGTACTTC

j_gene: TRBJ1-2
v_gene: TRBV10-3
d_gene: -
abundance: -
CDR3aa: CAISESKGAPFGYTF
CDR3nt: TGTGCCATCAGTGAGTCAAAAGGGGCCCCGTTTGGCTACACCTTC

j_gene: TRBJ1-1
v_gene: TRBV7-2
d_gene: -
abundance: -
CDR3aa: CASSSITGLNTEAFF
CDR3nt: TGTGCCAGCAGCTCTATTACAGGGCTTAACACTGAAGCTTTCTTT

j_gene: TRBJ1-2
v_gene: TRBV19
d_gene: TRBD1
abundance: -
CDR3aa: CASTLGQGNYGYTF
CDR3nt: TGTGCCAGTACCTTGGGACAGGGCAACTATGGCTACACCTTC

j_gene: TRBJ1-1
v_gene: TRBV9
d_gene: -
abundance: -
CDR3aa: CASSVATGENTEAFF
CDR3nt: TGTGCCAGCAGCGTAGCGACAGGAGAGAACACTGAAGCTTTCTTT

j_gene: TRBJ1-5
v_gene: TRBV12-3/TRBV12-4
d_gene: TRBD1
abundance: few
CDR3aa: CASSQGGGQPQHF
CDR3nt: TGTGCCAGCAGTCAGGGGGGAGGCCAGCCCCAGCATTTT

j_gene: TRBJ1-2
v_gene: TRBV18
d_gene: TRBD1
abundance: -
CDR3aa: CASSPPGQSNYGYTF
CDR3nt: TGTGCCAGCTCACCCCCGGGACAGAGTAACTATGGCTACACCTTC

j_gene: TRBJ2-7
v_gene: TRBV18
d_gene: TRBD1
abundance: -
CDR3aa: CASSYDRGYTYEQYF
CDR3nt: TGTGCCAGCTCATACGACAGGGGGTACACCTACGAGCAGTACTTC

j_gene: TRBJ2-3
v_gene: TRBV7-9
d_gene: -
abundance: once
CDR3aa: CASSSITASTTDTQYF
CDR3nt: TGTGCCAGCAGCTCAATTACCGCCAGTACCACAGATACGCAGTATTTT

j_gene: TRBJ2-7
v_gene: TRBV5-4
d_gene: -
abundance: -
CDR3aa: CASSTDSGSSYEQYF
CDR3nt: TGTGCCAGCAGCACCGATAGCGGTAGCTCCTACGAGCAGTACTTC

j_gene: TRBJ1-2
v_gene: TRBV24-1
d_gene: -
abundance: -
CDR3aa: CATSDPGTAIYGYTF
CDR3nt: TGTGCCACCAGTGATCCGGGAACAGCCATCTATGGCTACACCTTC

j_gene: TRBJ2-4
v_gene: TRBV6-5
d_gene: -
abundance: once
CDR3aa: CATGGQRNIQYF
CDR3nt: TGTGCCACCGGGGGACAGAGAAACATTCAGTACTTC

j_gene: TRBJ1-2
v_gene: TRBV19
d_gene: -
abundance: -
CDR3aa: CASSRTVFGNYGYTF
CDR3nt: TGTGCCAGTAGTAGGACAGTCTTTGGGAACTATGGCTACACCTTC

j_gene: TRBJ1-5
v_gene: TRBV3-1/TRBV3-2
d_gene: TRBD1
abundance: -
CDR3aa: CASSQGAGGNQPQHF
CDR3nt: TGTGCCAGCAGCCAAGGGGCAGGGGGGAATCAGCCCCAGCATTTT

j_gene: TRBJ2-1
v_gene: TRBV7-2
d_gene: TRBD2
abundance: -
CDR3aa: CASSLVLLTGGSYNEQFF
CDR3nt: TGTGCCAGCAGCTTAGTTCTCCTTACGGGGGGCTCCTACAATGAGCAGTTCTTC

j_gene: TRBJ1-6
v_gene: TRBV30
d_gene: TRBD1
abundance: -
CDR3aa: CAWSVLGTANSPLHF
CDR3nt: TGTGCCTGGAGTGTCTTAGGGACAGCAAATTCACCCCTCCACTTT

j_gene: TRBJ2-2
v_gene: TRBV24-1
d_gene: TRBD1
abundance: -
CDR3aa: CATSDLHRGYGTGELFF
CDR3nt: TGTGCCACCAGTGATTTGCACAGGGGGTACGGCACCGGGGAGCTGTTTTTT

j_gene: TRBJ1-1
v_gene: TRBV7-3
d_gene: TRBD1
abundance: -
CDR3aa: CASSPTGGNAEAFF
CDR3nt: TGTGCCAGCAGCCCGACAGGGGGAAACGCTGAAGCTTTCTTT

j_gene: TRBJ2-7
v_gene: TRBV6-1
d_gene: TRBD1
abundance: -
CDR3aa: CASSEPQGASYEQYF
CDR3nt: TGTGCCAGCAGTGAACCTCAGGGGGCGTCATACGAGCAGTACTTC

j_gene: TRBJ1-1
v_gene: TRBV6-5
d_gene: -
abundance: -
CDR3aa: CATKQGNTEAFF
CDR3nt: TGTGCCACAAAACAGGGTAACACTGAAGCTTTCTTT

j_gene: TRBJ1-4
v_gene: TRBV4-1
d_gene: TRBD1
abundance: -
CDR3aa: CASSPLPGGSNEKLFF
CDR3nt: TGCGCCAGCAGCCCTCTCCCAGGGGGTTCTAATGAAAAACTGTTTTTT

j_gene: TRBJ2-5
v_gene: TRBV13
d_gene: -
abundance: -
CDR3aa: CASSLGTITGIAETQYF
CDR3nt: TGTGCCAGCAGCTTGGGGACGATAACAGGGATAGCTGAGACCCAGTACTTC

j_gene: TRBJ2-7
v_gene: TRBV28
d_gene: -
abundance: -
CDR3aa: CASFPGGPYEQYF
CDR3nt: TGTGCCAGCTTTCCAGGTGGCCCCTACGAGCAGTACTTC

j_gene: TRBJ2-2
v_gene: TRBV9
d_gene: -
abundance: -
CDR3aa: CASSVGGRGTGELFF
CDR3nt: TGTGCCAGCAGCGTTGGAGGGAGAGGGACCGGGGAGCTGTTTTTT

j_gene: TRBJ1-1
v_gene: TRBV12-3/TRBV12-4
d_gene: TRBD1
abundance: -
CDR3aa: CASSYGQDLEAFF
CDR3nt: TGTGCCAGCAGTTACGGACAGGACCTTGAAGCTTTCTTT

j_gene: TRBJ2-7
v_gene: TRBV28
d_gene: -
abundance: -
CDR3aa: CASRDPDSLIEQYF
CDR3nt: TGTGCCAGTCGCGACCCGGACAGTCTAATAGAGCAGTACTTC

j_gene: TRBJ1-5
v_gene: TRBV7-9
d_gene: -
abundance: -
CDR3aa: CASSLDGEQPQHF
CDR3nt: TGTGCCAGCAGCTTAGATGGGGAGCAGCCCCAGCATTTT

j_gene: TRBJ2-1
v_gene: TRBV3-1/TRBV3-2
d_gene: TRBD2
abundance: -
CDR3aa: CASSPWEGNEQFF
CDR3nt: TGTGCCAGCAGCCCCTGGGAGGGAAATGAGCAGTTCTTC

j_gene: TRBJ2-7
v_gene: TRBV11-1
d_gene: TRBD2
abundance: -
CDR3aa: CASSATGLAFSYEQYF
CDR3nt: TGTGCCAGCAGCGCGACGGGACTAGCGTTCTCCTACGAGCAGTACTTC

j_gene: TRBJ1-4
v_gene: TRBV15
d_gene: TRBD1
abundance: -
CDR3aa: CATSRDGQGGEKLFF
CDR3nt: TGTGCCACCAGCAGAGATGGACAGGGAGGGGAAAAACTGTTTTTT

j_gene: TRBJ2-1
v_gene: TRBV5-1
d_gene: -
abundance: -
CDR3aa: CASSLWPLGNEQFF
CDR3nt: TGCGCCAGCAGCCTGTGGCCTCTAGGAAATGAGCAGTTCTTC

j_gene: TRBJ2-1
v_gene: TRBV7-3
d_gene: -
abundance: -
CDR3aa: CASSSVPGSYNEQFF
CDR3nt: TGTGCCAGCAGCTCCGTTCCGGGATCCTACAATGAGCAGTTCTTC

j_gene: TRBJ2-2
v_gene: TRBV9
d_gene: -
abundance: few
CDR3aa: CASSDPPGSHIYTGELFF
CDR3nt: TGTGCCAGCAGCGATCCCCCAGGGTCCCATATCTACACCGGGGAGCTGTTTTTT

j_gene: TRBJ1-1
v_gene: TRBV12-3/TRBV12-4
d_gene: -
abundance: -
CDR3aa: CASSWDTPEAFF
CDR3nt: TGTGCCAGCAGTTGGGACACGCCCGAAGCTTTCTTT

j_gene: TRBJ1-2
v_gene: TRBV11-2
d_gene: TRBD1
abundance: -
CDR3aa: CASSHDRGSNYGYTF
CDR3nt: TGTGCCAGCAGTCATGACAGGGGGAGCAACTATGGCTACACCTTC

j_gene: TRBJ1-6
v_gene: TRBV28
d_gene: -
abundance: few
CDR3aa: CASSLTPGGSNSPLHF
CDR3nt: TGTGCCAGCAGTTTAACCCCCGGGGGGTCTAATTCACCCCTCCACTTT

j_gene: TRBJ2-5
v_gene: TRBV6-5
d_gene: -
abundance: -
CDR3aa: CASAPGQKETQYF
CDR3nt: TGTGCCAGCGCGCCGGGACAAAAAGAGACCCAGTACTTC

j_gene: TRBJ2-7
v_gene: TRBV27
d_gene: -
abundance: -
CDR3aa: CASSLSSRRQASYEQYF
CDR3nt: TGTGCCAGCAGTTTATCGAGTCGGCGACAGGCTTCCTACGAGCAGTACTTC

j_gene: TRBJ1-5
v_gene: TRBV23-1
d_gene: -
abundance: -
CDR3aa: CASSKGEVNQPQHF
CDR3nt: TGCGCCAGCAGTAAGGGAGAGGTCAACCAGCCCCAGCATTTT

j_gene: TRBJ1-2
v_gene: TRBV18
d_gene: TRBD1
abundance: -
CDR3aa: CASSPSGTANYGYTF
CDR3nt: TGTGCCAGCTCACCTTCCGGGACAGCTAACTATGGCTACACCTTC